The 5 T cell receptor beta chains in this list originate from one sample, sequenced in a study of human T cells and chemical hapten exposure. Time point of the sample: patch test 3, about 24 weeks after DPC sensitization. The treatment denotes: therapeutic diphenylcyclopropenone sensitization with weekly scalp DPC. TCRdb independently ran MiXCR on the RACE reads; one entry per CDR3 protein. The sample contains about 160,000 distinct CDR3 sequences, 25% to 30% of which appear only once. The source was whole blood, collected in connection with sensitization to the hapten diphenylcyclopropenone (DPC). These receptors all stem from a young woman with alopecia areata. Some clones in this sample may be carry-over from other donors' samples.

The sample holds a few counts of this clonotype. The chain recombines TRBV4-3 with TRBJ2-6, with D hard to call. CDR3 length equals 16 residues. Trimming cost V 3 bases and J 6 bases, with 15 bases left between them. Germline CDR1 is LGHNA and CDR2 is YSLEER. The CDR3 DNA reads TGCGCCAGCAGCCAGGAGTCCCACTCCGTGGCCAACGTCCTGACTTTC. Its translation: CASSQESHSVANVLTF.

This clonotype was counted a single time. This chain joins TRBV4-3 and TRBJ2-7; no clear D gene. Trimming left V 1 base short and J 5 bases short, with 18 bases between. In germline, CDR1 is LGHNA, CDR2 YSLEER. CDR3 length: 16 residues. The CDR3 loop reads CASSQAFPGLTHEQYF. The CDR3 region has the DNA TGCGCCAGCAGCCAAGCGTTCCCGGGCCTTACCCACGAGCAGTACTTC.

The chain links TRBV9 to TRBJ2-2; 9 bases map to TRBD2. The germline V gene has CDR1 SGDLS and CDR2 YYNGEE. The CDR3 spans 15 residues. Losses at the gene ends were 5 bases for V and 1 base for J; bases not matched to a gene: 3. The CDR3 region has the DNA TGTGCCAGCAGAGCGGGGGGCCGGAACACCGGGGAGCTGTTTTTT. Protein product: CASRAGGRNTGELFF.

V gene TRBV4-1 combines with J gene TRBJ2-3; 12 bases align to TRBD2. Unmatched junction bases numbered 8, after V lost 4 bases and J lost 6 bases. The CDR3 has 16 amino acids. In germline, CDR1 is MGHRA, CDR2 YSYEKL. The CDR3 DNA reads TGCGCCAGCAGCCTCCTCGGACTAGCGGGGCGGGATACGCAGTATTTT. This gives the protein CASSLLGLAGRDTQYF.

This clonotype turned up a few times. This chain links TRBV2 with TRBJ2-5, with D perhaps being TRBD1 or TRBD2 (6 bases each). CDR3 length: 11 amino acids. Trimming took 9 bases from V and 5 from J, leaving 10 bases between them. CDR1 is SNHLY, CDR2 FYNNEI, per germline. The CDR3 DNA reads TGTGCCAGTCCCGGGGGCGAGACCCAGTACTTC. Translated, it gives CASPGGETQYF.